This T cell receptor beta chain was retrieved from a study of T cells in Graves' hyperthyroidism and ophthalmopathy. Overall study: Peripheral blood specimens were obtained at initial diagnosis, prior to any treatment.

This clonotype was observed many times. The TCR beta CDR3 regions underwent amplification using RNA transcripts as the source. Primed by the HTBI set, a first-round RT-PCR was run on the TCR CDR3. MiXCR was run by TCRdb on the multiplex PCR reads, yielding one entry per CDR3 protein. The data show around 600,000 distinct CDR3 sequences, about 14% seen once. Germline loops: CDR1 SGHTA, CDR2 FQGNSA. The CDR3 extends over 14 amino acids. Losses at the gene ends were 5 bases for V and 5 bases for J; bases not matched to a gene: 6. This sequence joins TRBV7-2 and TRBJ2-3, with 8 positions matching TRBD1. The sequence derives from a woman in her forties or fifties with Graves' ophthalmopathy. The sequenced material came from blood. This CDR3 is CASSATGVGDTQYF. The CDR3 DNA is TGTGCCAGCAGCGCGACAGGGGTTGGAGATACGCAGTATTTT.